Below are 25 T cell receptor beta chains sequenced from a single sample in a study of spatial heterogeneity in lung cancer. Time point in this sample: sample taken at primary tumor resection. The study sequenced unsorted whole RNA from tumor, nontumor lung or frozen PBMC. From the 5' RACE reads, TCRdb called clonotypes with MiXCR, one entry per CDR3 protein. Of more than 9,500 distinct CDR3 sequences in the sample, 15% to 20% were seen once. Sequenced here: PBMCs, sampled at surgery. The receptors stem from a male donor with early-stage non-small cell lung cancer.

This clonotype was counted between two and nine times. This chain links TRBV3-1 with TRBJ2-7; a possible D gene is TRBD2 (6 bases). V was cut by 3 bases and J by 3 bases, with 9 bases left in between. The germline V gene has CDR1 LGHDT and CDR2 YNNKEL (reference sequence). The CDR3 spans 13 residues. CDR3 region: CASSQGLNYEQYF. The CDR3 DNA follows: TGTGCCAGCAGCCAGGGACTTAACTACGAGCAGTACTTC.

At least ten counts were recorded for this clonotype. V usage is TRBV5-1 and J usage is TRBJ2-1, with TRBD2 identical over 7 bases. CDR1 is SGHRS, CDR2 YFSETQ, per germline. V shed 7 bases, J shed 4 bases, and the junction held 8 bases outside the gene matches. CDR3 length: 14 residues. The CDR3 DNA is TGCGCCAGCGGACCGGGACTAAGGTACAATGAGCAGTTCTTC. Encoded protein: CASGPGLRYNEQFF.

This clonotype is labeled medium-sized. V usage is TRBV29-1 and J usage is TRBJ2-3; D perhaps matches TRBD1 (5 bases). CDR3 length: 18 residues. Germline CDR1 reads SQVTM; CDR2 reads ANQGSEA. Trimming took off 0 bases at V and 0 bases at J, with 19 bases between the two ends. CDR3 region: CSVEDGKLTASSTDTQYF. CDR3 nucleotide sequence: TGCAGCGTTGAAGATGGGAAGTTGACAGCCTCTAGCACAGATACGCAGTATTTT.

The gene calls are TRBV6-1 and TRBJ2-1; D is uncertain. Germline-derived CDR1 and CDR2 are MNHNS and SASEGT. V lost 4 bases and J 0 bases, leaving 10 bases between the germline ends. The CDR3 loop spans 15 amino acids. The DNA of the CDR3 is TGTGCCAGCAGTGTTTCGAGTTCCTCCTACAATGAGCAGTTCTTC. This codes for CASSVSSSSYNEQFF.

CDR3 coding DNA: TGTGCCAGCAGTCCAACAAAAGAGACCCAGTACTTC. Amino acids: CASSPTKETQYF. The chain links TRBV12-3 or TRBV12-4 to TRBJ2-5; D remains unclear. This CDR3 is built from 12 residues. V lost 5 bases, J lost 3 bases, and 7 bases lay in between.

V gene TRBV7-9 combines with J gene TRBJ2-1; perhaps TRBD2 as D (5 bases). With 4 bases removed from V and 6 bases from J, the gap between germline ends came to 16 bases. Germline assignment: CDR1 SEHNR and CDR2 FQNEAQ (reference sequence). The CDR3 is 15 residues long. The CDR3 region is CASSSVVYRGNEQFF. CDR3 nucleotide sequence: TGTGCCAGCAGCTCCGTAGTATACCGGGGCAATGAGCAGTTCTTC.

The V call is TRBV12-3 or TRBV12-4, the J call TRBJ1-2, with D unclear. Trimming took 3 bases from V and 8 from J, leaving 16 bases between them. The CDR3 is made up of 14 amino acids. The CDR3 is CASSFGNSPAGYTF. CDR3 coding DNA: TGTGCCAGCAGTTTCGGGAACAGCCCTGCCGGCTACACCTTC.

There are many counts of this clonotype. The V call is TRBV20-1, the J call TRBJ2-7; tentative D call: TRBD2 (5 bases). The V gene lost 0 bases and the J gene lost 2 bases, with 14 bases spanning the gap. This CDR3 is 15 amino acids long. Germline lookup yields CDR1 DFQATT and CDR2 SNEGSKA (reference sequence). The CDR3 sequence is CSARDRGSRPYEQYF. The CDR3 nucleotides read TGCAGTGCTAGAGATCGGGGTAGCCGTCCCTACGAGCAGTACTTC.

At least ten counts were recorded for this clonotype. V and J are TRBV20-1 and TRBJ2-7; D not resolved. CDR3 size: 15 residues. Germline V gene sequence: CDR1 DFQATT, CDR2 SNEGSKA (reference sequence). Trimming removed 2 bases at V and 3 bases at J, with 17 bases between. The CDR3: CSARIAANAFYEQYF. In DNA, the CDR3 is TGCAGTGCTAGAATCGCTGCTAACGCCTTCTACGAGCAGTACTTC.

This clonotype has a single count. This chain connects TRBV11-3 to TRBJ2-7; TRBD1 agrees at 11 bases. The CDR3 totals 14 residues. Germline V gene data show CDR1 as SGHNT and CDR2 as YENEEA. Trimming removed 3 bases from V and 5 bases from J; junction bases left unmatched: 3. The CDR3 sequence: CASSLRGQGDEQYF. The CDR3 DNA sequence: TGTGCCAGCAGCTTGAGGGGACAGGGGGACGAGCAGTACTTC.

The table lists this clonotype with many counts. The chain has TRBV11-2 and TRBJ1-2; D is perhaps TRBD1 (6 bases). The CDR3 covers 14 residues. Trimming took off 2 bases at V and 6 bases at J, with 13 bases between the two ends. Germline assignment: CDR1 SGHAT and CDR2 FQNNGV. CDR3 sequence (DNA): TGTGCCAGCAGCTTATATACAGGGCGAGATGGCTACACCTTC. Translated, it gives CASSLYTGRDGYTF.

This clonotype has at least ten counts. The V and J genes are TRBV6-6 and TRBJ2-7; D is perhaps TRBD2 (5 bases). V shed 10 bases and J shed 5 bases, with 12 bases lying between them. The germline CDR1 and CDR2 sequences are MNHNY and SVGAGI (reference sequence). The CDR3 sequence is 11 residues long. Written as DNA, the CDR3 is TGTGCCACCAGGCGGGCCCACGAGCAGTACTTC. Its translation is CATRRAHEQYF.

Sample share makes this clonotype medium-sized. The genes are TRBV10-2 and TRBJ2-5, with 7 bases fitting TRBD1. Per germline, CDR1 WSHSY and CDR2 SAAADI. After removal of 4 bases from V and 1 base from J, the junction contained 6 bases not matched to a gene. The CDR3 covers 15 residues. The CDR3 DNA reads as TGCGCCAGCAGTGTAATCGGGACAGCCCAAGAGACCCAGTACTTC. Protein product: CASSVIGTAQETQYF.

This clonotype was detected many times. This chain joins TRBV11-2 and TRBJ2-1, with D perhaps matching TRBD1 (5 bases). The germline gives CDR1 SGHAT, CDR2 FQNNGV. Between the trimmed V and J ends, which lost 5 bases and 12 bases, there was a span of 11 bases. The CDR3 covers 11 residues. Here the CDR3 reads CASSLGVGQFF. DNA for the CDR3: TGTGCCAGCAGCCTAGGGGTTGGGCAGTTCTTC. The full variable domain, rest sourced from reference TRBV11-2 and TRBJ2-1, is EAGVAQSPRYKIIEKRQSVAFWCNPISGHATLYWYQQILGQGPKLLIQFQNNGVVDDSQLPKDRFSAERLKGVDSTLKIQPAKLEDSAVYLCASSLGVGQFFGPGTRLTVL.

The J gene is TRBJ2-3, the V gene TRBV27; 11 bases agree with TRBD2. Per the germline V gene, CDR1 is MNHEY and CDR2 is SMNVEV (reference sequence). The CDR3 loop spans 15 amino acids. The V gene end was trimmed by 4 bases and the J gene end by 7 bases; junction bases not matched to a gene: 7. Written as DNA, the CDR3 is TGTGCCAGCAGTTCGACGACTAGCGGGACAAATACGCAGTATTTT. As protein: CASSSTTSGTNTQYF.

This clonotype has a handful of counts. CDR3 protein: CASSKTGASDTGELFF. The CDR3 nucleotides read TGTGCCAGCTCCAAAACGGGGGCTAGCGACACCGGGGAGCTGTTTTTT. The chain couples TRBV18 to TRBJ2-2; D assignment may be TRBD1 or TRBD2 (6 bases each). The V end was cut by 6 bases, the J end by 3 bases, with 17 bases between. This CDR3 comprises 16 residues. Germline lookup yields CDR1 KGHSH and CDR2 LQKENI.

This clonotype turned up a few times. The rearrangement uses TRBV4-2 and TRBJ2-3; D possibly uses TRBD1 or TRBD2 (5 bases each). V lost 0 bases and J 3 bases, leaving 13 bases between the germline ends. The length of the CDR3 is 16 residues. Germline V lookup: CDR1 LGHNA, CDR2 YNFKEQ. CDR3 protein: CASSQESLGVTDTQYF. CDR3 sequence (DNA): TGTGCCAGCAGCCAAGAGTCGTTGGGGGTTACAGATACGCAGTATTTT.

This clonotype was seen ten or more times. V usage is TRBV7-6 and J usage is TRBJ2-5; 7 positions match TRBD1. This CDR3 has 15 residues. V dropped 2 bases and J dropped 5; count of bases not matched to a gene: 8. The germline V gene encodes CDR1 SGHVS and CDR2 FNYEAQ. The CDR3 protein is CASSLPRGQRETQYF. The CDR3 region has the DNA TGTGCCAGCAGCTTACCAAGGGGACAGAGGGAGACCCAGTACTTC.

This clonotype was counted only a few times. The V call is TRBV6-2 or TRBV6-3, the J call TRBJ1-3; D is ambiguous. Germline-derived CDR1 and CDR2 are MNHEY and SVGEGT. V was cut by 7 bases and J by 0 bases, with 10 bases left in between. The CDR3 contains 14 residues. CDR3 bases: TGTGCCAGCACTCCCGGGAGCTCTGGAAACACCATATATTTT. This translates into CASTPGSSGNTIYF.

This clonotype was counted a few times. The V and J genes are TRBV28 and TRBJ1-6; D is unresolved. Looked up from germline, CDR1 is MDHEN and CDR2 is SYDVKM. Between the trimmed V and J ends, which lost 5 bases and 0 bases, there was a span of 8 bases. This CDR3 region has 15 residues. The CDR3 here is CASSIQSSYNSPLHF. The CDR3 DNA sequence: TGTGCCAGCAGTATACAGAGCTCCTATAATTCACCCCTCCACTTT. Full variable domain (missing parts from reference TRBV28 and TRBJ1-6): DVKVTQSSRYLVKRTGEKVFLECVQDMDHENMFWYRQDPGLGLRLIYFSYDVKMKEKGDIPEGYSVSREKKERFSLILESASTNQTSMYLCASSIQSSYNSPLHFGNGTRLTVT.

The CDR3 reads CASSESFRSRTGYYEQYF. As DNA, the CDR3 is TGTGCCAGCAGTGAATCTTTTCGATCAAGAACAGGGTACTACGAGCAGTACTTC. V is TRBV25-1 and J is TRBJ2-7; D is possibly TRBD1 (6 bases). The CDR3 sequence is 18 residues long. Per the germline V gene, CDR1 is MGHDK and CDR2 is SYGVNS. V lost 1 base and J lost 3, with 22 bases in between.

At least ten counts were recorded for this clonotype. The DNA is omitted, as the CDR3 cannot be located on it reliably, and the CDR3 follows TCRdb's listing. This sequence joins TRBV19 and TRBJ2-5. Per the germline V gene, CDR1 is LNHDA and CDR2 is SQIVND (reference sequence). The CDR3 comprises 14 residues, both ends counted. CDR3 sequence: CASSSSGYVEGQYF.

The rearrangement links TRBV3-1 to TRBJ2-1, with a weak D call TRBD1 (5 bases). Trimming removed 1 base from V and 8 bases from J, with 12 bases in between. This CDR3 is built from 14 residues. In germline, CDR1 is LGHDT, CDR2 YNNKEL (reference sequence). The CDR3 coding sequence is TGTGCCAGCAGCCAAGCGGCTTGGGGCGATGAGCAGTTCTTC. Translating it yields CASSQAAWGDEQFF.

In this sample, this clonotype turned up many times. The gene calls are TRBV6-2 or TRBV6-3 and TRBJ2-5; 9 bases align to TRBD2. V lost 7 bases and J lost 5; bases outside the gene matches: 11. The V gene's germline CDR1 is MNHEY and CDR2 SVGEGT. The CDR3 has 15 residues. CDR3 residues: CASIPTGGRVETQYF. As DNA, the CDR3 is TGTGCCAGCATTCCAACGGGCGGGAGGGTTGAGACCCAGTACTTC.

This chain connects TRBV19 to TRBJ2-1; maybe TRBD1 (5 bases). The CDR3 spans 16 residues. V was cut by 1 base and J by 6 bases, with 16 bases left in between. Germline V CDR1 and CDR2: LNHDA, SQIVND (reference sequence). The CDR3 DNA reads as TGTGCCAGTAGTATAGCCTCGGACAAGGGATCCAATGAGCAGTTCTTC. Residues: CASSIASDKGSNEQFF.